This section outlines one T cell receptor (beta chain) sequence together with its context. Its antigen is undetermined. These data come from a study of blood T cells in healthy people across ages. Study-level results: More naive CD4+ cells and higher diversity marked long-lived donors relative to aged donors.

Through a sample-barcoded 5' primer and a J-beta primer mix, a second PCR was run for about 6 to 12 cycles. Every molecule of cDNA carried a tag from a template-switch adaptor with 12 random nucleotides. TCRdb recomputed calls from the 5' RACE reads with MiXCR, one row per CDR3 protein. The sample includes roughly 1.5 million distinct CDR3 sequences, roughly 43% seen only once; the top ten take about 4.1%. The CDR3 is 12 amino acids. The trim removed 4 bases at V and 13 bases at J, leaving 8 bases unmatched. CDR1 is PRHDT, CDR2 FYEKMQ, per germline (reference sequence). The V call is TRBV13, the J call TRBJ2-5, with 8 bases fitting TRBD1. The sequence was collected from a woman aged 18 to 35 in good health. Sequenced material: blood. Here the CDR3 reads CASSSRQGRTYF. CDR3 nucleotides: TGTGCCAGCAGCTCCCGACAGGGGCGGACGTACTTC.